These T cell receptor beta chains were read from a single sample in a study of identical twins. MiXCR, applied by TCRdb to the 5' RACE reads, yields one record per CDR3 protein. The sample comprises 550,000 to 700,000 distinct CDR3 sequences, around 21% of which are singletons, and 4.3% rests with the top ten. The sample was also reused in another study, on T cells expressing NK-cell markers.

Specimen: PBMCs. These receptors were obtained from a woman between 18 and 30 years old in good health. Each CDR3 is given with its conserved first and last residue. Fields, in order: D gene, J gene, clone size, V gene, CDR3 protein, CDR3 DNA. A D gene is named only where the DNA matches it firmly. A row's size may be missing; if present it is once, few, many or a size class.

d_call: TRBD1; j_call: TRBJ1-6; clone_size: .; v_call: TRBV18; cdr3_aa: CASSRTGEDSPLHF; cdr3_nt: TGTGCCAGCTCACGGACAGGGGAGGATTCACCCCTCCACTTT
d_call: TRBD1; j_call: TRBJ1-1; clone_size: many; v_call: TRBV29-1; cdr3_aa: CSVDLTGWAFF; cdr3_nt: TGCAGCGTTGACTTGACAGGGTGGGCTTTCTTT
d_call: .; j_call: TRBJ2-3; clone_size: .; v_call: TRBV5-6; cdr3_aa: CASSLPTEDTQYF; cdr3_nt: TGTGCCAGCAGCCTACCGACGGAGGATACGCAGTATTTT
d_call: .; j_call: TRBJ2-6; clone_size: .; v_call: TRBV29-1; cdr3_aa: CSVQAAGANVLTF; cdr3_nt: TGCAGCGTTCAGGCAGCTGGGGCCAACGTCCTGACTTTC
d_call: TRBD1; j_call: TRBJ2-7; clone_size: few; v_call: TRBV7-2; cdr3_aa: CASSSTGFEQYF; cdr3_nt: TGTGCCAGCAGCTCGACAGGGTTCGAGCAGTACTTC
d_call: TRBD2; j_call: TRBJ2-1; clone_size: many; v_call: TRBV12-3/TRBV12-4; cdr3_aa: CASSRLAPNEQFF; cdr3_nt: TGTGCCAGCAGTCGACTAGCTCCCAATGAGCAGTTCTTC
d_call: TRBD2; j_call: TRBJ2-7; clone_size: once; v_call: TRBV7-2; cdr3_aa: CASSLVTSGRYEQYF; cdr3_nt: TGTGCCAGCAGCTTAGTAACTAGCGGGAGGTACGAGCAGTACTTC
d_call: .; j_call: TRBJ2-7; clone_size: .; v_call: TRBV6-1; cdr3_aa: CASTAVTSYEQYF; cdr3_nt: TGTGCCAGCACCGCGGTGACCTCCTACGAGCAGTACTTC
d_call: .; j_call: TRBJ2-7; clone_size: .; v_call: TRBV12-3/TRBV12-4; cdr3_aa: CASSLSGTHEQYF; cdr3_nt: TGTGCCAGCAGTTTGTCCGGGACACACGAGCAGTACTTC
d_call: TRBD2; j_call: TRBJ2-7; clone_size: few; v_call: TRBV9; cdr3_aa: CASSVGSGRAYEQYF; cdr3_nt: TGTGCCAGCAGCGTGGGGAGCGGGAGGGCCTACGAGCAGTACTTC
d_call: .; j_call: TRBJ1-2; clone_size: few; v_call: TRBV5-6; cdr3_aa: CASSLVQGSGSHSF; cdr3_nt: TGTGCCAGCAGCTTGGTTCAGGGCAGCGGCTCCCATTCCTTC
d_call: TRBD1; j_call: TRBJ1-4; clone_size: few; v_call: TRBV5-1; cdr3_aa: CASAGTGNEEKLFF; cdr3_nt: TGCGCCAGTGCCGGGACAGGCAATGAAGAAAAACTGTTTTTT
d_call: TRBD2; j_call: TRBJ2-5; clone_size: few; v_call: TRBV7-2; cdr3_aa: CASSPNPGRGTQYF; cdr3_nt: TGTGCCAGCAGCCCCAACCCCGGGAGGGGGACCCAGTACTTC
d_call: .; j_call: TRBJ2-3; clone_size: .; v_call: TRBV12-3/TRBV12-4; cdr3_aa: CASSFSGADTQYF; cdr3_nt: TGTGCCAGCAGTTTCTCTGGGGCAGATACGCAGTATTTT
d_call: .; j_call: TRBJ2-5; clone_size: many; v_call: TRBV7-9; cdr3_aa: CASSLAVTPWETQYF; cdr3_nt: TGTGCCAGCAGCTTAGCAGTAACTCCCTGGGAGACCCAGTACTTC
d_call: .; j_call: TRBJ2-1; clone_size: .; v_call: TRBV5-1; cdr3_aa: CASSALRAYNEQFF; cdr3_nt: TGCGCCAGCAGCGCCCTCCGGGCCTACAATGAGCAGTTCTTC
d_call: TRBD2; j_call: TRBJ2-2; clone_size: .; v_call: TRBV5-5; cdr3_aa: CASSRLAGADGELFF; cdr3_nt: TGTGCCAGCAGCAGACTAGCGGGAGCGGACGGGGAGCTGTTTTTT
d_call: .; j_call: TRBJ2-1; clone_size: .; v_call: TRBV20-1; cdr3_aa: CSANERGPRLYNEQFF; cdr3_nt: TGCAGTGCTAATGAGAGAGGTCCCCGGTTATACAATGAGCAGTTCTTC
d_call: TRBD1; j_call: TRBJ2-7; clone_size: .; v_call: TRBV2; cdr3_aa: CARGQSGYEQYF; cdr3_nt: TGTGCCCGGGGACAGAGCGGTTACGAGCAGTACTTC
d_call: .; j_call: TRBJ1-5; clone_size: .; v_call: TRBV5-8; cdr3_aa: CASSLDRPGTRGQPQHF; cdr3_nt: TGTGCCAGCAGCTTGGATAGGCCAGGGACGCGGGGGCAGCCCCAGCATTTT
d_call: .; j_call: TRBJ2-1; clone_size: many; v_call: TRBV11-2; cdr3_aa: CASSLDRQSGFF; cdr3_nt: TGTGCCAGCAGCTTAGATCGCCAAAGCGGGTTCTTC
d_call: .; j_call: TRBJ2-3; clone_size: .; v_call: TRBV29-1; cdr3_aa: CSLRQGGSSDTQYF; cdr3_nt: TGCAGCCTTAGACAGGGAGGAAGTTCGGATACGCAGTATTTT
d_call: TRBD1; j_call: TRBJ1-2; clone_size: many; v_call: TRBV3-1; cdr3_aa: CASSQVGQGYGYTF; cdr3_nt: TGTGCCAGCAGCCAAGTAGGACAGGGCTATGGCTACACCTTC
d_call: .; j_call: TRBJ2-7; clone_size: many; v_call: TRBV7-9; cdr3_aa: CASSLGGDAYEQYF; cdr3_nt: TGTGCCAGCAGCTTAGGGGGCGATGCCTACGAGCAGTACTTC
d_call: TRBD2; j_call: TRBJ2-7; clone_size: few; v_call: TRBV20-1; cdr3_aa: CSARDLAGNYEQYF; cdr3_nt: TGCAGTGCTAGAGATCTAGCGGGGAACTACGAGCAGTACTTC
d_call: .; j_call: TRBJ2-2; clone_size: .; v_call: TRBV12-3/TRBV12-4; cdr3_aa: CASRPGPGEELFF; cdr3_nt: TGTGCCAGCAGACCCGGACCCGGCGAGGAGCTGTTTTTT
d_call: .; j_call: TRBJ1-1; clone_size: .; v_call: TRBV20-1; cdr3_aa: CSARDPDKSYTEAFF; cdr3_nt: TGCAGTGCTAGAGATCCAGACAAGTCCTACACTGAAGCTTTCTTT
d_call: TRBD1; j_call: TRBJ1-2; clone_size: few; v_call: TRBV7-2; cdr3_aa: CASSPQGQGIYGYTF; cdr3_nt: TGTGCCAGCAGCCCCCAGGGACAGGGAATCTATGGCTACACCTTC
d_call: .; j_call: TRBJ2-5; clone_size: few; v_call: TRBV11-1; cdr3_aa: CASSLATTHETQYF; cdr3_nt: TGTGCCAGCAGCTTGGCGACAACCCACGAGACCCAGTACTTC
d_call: TRBD1; j_call: TRBJ2-7; clone_size: .; v_call: TRBV25-1; cdr3_aa: CASWDRETEQYF; cdr3_nt: TGTGCCAGTTGGGACAGGGAGACCGAGCAGTACTTC
d_call: TRBD1; j_call: TRBJ2-5; clone_size: .; v_call: TRBV5-1; cdr3_aa: CASSMGQLQETQYF; cdr3_nt: TGCGCCAGCAGCATGGGACAGCTACAAGAGACCCAGTACTTC
d_call: .; j_call: TRBJ2-5; clone_size: .; v_call: TRBV12-3/TRBV12-4; cdr3_aa: CASSPAAGQETQYF; cdr3_nt: TGTGCCAGCAGTCCCGCGGCGGGTCAAGAGACCCAGTACTTC
d_call: TRBD2; j_call: TRBJ2-1; clone_size: few; v_call: TRBV5-1; cdr3_aa: CASSFSSGRDSYNEQFF; cdr3_nt: TGCGCCAGCAGTTTTTCTAGCGGGAGAGACTCCTACAATGAGCAGTTCTTC
d_call: TRBD1; j_call: TRBJ2-7; clone_size: .; v_call: TRBV7-9; cdr3_aa: CASRHMGQDLYEQYF; cdr3_nt: TGTGCCAGCAGACATATGGGACAGGACCTTTACGAGCAGTACTTC
d_call: .; j_call: TRBJ2-1; clone_size: few; v_call: TRBV12-3/TRBV12-4; cdr3_aa: CASSYRPSSYNEQFF; cdr3_nt: TGTGCCAGCAGCTACCGGCCGAGCTCCTACAATGAGCAGTTCTTC
d_call: .; j_call: TRBJ2-3; clone_size: few; v_call: TRBV5-1; cdr3_aa: CASKREPPSTDTQYF; cdr3_nt: TGCGCCAGCAAACGAGAGCCCCCTAGCACAGATACGCAGTATTTT
d_call: .; j_call: TRBJ1-2; clone_size: few; v_call: TRBV20-1; cdr3_aa: CSANENYGYTF; cdr3_nt: TGCAGTGCTAACGAGAACTATGGCTACACCTTC
d_call: .; j_call: TRBJ1-1; clone_size: .; v_call: TRBV7-2; cdr3_aa: CASSFPSGGNTEAFF; cdr3_nt: TGTGCCAGCAGCTTTCCGAGTGGTGGGAACACTGAAGCTTTCTTT
d_call: .; j_call: TRBJ2-1; clone_size: few; v_call: TRBV3-1; cdr3_aa: CASSQGPRKQFF; cdr3_nt: TGTGCCAGCAGCCAAGGACCGAGAAAGCAGTTCTTC
d_call: .; j_call: TRBJ2-7; clone_size: few; v_call: TRBV3-1; cdr3_aa: CASSQVASLYSEQYF; cdr3_nt: TGTGCCAGCAGCCAAGTCGCTAGTTTGTATTCCGAGCAGTACTTC
d_call: .; j_call: TRBJ2-3; clone_size: many; v_call: TRBV12-3/TRBV12-4; cdr3_aa: CASGERAAADTQYF; cdr3_nt: TGTGCCAGCGGCGAGCGGGCGGCGGCAGATACGCAGTATTTT
d_call: .; j_call: TRBJ1-6; clone_size: .; v_call: TRBV20-1; cdr3_aa: CSARGRDWWYSPLHF; cdr3_nt: TGCAGTGCTAGAGGCCGGGACTGGTGGTATTCACCCCTCCACTTT
d_call: .; j_call: TRBJ2-2; clone_size: many; v_call: TRBV24-1; cdr3_aa: CATSPSVGTNTGELFF; cdr3_nt: TGTGCCACCAGTCCATCAGTAGGAACGAACACCGGGGAGCTGTTTTTT
d_call: .; j_call: TRBJ2-7; clone_size: few; v_call: TRBV6-1; cdr3_aa: CASSPRFGGGYEQYF; cdr3_nt: TGTGCCAGCAGTCCCCGGTTTGGAGGTGGCTACGAGCAGTACTTC
d_call: .; j_call: TRBJ2-3; clone_size: .; v_call: TRBV5-1; cdr3_aa: CASSFDPLGTDTQYF; cdr3_nt: TGCGCCAGCAGCTTTGACCCTCTTGGGACAGATACGCAGTATTTT